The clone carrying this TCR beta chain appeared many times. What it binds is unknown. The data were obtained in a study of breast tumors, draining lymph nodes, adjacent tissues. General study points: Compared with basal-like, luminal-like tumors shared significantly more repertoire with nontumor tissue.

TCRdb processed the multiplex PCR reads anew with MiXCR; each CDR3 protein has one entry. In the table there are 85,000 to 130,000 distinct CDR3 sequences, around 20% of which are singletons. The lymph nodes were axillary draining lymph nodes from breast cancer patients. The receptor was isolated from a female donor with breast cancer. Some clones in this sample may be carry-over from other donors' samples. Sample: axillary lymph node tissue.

CDR3 protein: CSARDGRLGTDTQYF. In DNA form, the CDR3 reads TGCAGTGCTAGAGATGGCAGACTAGGTACAGATACGCAGTATTTT. The chain combines TRBV20-1 with TRBJ2-3; weak D call: TRBD2 (6 bases). Germline V gene lookup returns CDR1 DFQATT and CDR2 SNEGSKA (reference sequence). The CDR3 has 15 residues. V was cut by 0 bases and J by 3 bases, with 13 bases left in between.